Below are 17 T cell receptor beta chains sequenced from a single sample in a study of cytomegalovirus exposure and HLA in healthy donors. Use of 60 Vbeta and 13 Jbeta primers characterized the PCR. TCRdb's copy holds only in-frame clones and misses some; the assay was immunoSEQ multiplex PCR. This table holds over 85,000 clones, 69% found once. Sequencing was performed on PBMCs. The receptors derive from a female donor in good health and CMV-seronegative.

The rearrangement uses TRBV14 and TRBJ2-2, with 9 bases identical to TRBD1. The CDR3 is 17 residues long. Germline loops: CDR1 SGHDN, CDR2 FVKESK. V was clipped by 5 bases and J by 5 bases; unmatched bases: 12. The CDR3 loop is CASSKLRGDRGTGELFF. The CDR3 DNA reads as TGTGCCAGCAGCAAACTGCGGGGCGACAGGGGGACCGGGGAGCTGTTTTTT.

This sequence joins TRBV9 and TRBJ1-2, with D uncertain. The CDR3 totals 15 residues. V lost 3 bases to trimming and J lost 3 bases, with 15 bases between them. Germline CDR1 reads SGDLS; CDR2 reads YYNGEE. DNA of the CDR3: TGTGCCAGCAGCGGCCCCCCGGGGAGGCACTATGGCTACACCTTC. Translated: CASSGPPGRHYGYTF.

The CDR3 loop reads CASSGLGTSGLRELFF. The CDR3 nucleotides are TGTGCCAGCAGTGGACTAGGGACTAGCGGCTTGCGGGAGCTGTTTTTT. The rearrangement uses TRBV6-1 and TRBJ2-2; 11 nucleotides agree with TRBD2. V was clipped by 4 bases and J by 9 bases; unmatched bases: 10. Germline-derived CDR1 and CDR2 are MNHNS and SASEGT. The CDR3 consists of 16 residues.

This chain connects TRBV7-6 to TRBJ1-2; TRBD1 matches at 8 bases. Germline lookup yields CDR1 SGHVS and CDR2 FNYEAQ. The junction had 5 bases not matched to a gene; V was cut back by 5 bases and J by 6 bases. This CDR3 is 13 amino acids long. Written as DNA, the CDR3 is TGTGCCAGCAGCGCCCAACAGGGGGATGGCTACACCTTC. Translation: CASSAQQGDGYTF.

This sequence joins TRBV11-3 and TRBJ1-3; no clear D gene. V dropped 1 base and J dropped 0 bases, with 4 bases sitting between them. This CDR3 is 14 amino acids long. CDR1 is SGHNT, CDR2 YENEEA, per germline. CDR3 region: CASSLAGSGNTIYF. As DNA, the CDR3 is TGTGCCAGCAGCTTAGCCGGCTCTGGAAACACCATATATTTT. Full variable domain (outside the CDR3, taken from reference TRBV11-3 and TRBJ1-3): EAGVVQSPRYKIIEKKQPVAFWCNPISGHNTLYWYLQNLGQGPELLIRYENEEAVDDSQLPKDRFSAERLKGVDSTLKIQPAELGDSAVYLCASSLAGSGNTIYFGEGSWLTVV.

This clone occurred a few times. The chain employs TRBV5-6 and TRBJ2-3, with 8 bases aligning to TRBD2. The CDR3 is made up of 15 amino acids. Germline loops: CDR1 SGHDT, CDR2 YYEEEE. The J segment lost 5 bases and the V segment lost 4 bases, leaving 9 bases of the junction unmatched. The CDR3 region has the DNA TGTGCCAGCAGCCCAGGGACTAGTGAAGGAGATACGCAGTATTTT. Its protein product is CASSPGTSEGDTQYF. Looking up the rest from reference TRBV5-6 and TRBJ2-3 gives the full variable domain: DAGVTQSPTHLIKTRGQQVTLRCSPKSGHDTVSWYQQALGQGPQFIFQYYEEEERQRGNFPDRFSGHQFPNYSSELNVNALLLGDSALYLCASSPGTSEGDTQYFGPGTRLTVL.

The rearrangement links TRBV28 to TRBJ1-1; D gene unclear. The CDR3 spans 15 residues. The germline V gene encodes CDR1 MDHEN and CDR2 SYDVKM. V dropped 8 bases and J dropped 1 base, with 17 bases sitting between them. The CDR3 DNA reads TGTGCCAGCCGCCCGTCGGTTCCCCAGAACACTGAAGCTTTCTTT. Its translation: CASRPSVPQNTEAFF. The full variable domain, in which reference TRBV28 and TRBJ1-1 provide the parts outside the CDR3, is DVKVTQSSRYLVKRTGEKVFLECVQDMDHENMFWYRQDPGLGLRLIYFSYDVKMKEKGDIPEGYSVSREKKERFSLILESASTNQTSMYLCASRPSVPQNTEAFFGQGTRLTVV.

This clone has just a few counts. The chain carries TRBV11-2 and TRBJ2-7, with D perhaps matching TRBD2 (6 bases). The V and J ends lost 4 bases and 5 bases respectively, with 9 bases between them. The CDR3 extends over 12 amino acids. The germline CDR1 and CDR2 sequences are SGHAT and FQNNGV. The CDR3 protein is CASSSGENEQYF. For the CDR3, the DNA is TGTGCCAGCAGCTCGGGAGAGAACGAGCAGTACTTC. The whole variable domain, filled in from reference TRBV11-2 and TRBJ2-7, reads EAGVAQSPRYKIIEKRQSVAFWCNPISGHATLYWYQQILGQGPKLLIQFQNNGVVDDSQLPKDRFSAERLKGVDSTLKIQPAKLEDSAVYLCASSSGENEQYFGPGTRLTVT.

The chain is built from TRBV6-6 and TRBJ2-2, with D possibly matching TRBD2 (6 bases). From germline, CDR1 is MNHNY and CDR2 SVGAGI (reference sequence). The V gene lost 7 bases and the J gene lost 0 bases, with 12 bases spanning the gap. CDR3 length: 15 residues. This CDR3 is CASIPGGANTGELFF. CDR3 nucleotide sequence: TGTGCCAGCATCCCCGGGGGTGCGAACACCGGGGAGCTGTTTTTT.

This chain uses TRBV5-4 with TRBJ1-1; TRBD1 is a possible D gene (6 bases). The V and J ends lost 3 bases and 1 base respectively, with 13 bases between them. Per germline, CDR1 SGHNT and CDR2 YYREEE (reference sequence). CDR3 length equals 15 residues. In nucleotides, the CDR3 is TGTGCCAGCAGCTCCCTGACGACAGGGAACACTGAAGCTTTCTTT. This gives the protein CASSSLTTGNTEAFF.

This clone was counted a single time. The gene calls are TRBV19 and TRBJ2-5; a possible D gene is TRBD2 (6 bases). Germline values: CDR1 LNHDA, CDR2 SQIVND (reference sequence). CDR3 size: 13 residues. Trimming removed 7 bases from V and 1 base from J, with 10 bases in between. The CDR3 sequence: CASNRRVQETQYF. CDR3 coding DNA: TGTGCCAGTAATCGGAGGGTCCAAGAGACCCAGTACTTC.

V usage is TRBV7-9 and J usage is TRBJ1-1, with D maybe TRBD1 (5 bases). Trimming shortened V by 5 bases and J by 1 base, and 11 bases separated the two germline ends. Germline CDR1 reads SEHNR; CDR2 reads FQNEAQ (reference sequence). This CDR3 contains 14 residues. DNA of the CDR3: TGTGCCAGCAGCCCCAGGAGGGGGAACACTGAAGCTTTCTTT. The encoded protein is CASSPRRGNTEAFF.

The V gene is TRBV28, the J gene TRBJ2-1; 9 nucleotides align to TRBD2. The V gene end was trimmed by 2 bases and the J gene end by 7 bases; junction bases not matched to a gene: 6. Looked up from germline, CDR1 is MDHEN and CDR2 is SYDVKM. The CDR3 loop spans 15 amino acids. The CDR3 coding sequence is TGTGCCAGCAGTTTAGGGCGGGAGGGTGGGAATGAGCAGTTCTTC. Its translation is CASSLGREGGNEQFF.

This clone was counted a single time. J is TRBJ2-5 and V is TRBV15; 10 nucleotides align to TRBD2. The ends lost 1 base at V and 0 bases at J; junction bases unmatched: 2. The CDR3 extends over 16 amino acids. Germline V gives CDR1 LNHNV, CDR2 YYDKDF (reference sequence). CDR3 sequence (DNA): TGTGCCACCAGCAGAGGACTAGCGGGTTACCAAGAGACCCAGTACTTC. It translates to CATSRGLAGYQETQYF. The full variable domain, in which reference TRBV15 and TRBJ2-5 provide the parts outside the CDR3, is DAMVIQNPRYQVTQFGKPVTLSCSQTLNHNVMYWYQQKSSQAPKLLFHYYDKDFNNEADTPDNFQSRRPNTSFCFLDIRSPGLGDTAMYLCATSRGLAGYQETQYFGPGTRLLVL.

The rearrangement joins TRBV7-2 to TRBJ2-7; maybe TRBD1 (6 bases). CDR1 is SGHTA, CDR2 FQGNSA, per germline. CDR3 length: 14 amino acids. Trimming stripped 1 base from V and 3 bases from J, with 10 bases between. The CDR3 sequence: CASSLGQTGYEQYF. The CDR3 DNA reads TGTGCCAGCAGCTTAGGGCAGACAGGCTACGAGCAGTACTTC.

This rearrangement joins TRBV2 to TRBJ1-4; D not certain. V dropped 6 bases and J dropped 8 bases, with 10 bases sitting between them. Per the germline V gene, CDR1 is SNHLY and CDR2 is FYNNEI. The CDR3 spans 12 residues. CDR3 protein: CASSARGEKLFF. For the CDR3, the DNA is TGTGCCAGCAGCGCTCGAGGGGAAAAACTGTTTTTT. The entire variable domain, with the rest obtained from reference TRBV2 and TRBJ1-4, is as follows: EPEVTQTPSHQVTQMGQEVILRCVPISNHLYFYWYRQILGQKVEFLVSFYNNEISEKSEIFDDQFSVERPDGSNFTLKIRSTKLEDSAMYFCASSARGEKLFFGSGTQLSVL.

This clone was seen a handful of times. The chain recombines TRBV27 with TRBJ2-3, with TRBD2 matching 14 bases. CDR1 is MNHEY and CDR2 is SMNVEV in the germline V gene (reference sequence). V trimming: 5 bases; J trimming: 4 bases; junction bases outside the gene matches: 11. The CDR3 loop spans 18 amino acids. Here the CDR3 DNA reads TGTGCCAGCAGTCCTCGACAGGGACTAGCGGGAGTCGCAGATACGCAGTATTTT. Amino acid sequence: CASSPRQGLAGVADTQYF.